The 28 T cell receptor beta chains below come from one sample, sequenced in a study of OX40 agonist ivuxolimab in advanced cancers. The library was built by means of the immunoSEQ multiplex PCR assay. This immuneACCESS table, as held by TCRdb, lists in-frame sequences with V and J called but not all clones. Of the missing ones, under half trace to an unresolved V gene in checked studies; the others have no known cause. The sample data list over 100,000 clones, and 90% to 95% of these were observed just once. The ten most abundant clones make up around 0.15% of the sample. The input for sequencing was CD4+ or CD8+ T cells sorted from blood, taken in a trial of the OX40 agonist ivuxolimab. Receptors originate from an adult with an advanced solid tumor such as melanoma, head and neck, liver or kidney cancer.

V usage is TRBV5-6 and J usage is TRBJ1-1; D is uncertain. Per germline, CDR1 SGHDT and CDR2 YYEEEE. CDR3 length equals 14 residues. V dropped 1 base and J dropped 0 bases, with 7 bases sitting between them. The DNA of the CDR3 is TGTGCCAGCAGCTTGACTGGGGTGAACACTGAAGCTTTCTTT. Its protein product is CASSLTGVNTEAFF.

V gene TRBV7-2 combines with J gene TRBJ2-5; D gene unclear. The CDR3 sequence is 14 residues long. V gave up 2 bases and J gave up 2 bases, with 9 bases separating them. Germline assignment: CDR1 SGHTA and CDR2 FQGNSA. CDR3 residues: CASSLLGQQETQYF. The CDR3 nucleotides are TGTGCCAGCAGCTTACTTGGGCAGCAAGAGACCCAGTACTTC.

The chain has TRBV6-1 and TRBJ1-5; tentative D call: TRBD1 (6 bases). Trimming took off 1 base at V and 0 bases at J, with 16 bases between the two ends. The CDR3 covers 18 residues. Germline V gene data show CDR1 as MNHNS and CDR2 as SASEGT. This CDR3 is CASSEGRTAAYSNQPQHF. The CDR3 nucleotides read TGTGCCAGCAGTGAAGGGAGGACAGCAGCTTATAGCAATCAGCCCCAGCATTTT.

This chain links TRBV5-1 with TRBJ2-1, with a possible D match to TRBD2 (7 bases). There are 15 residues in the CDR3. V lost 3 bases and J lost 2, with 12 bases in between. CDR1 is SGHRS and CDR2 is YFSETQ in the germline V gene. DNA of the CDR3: TGCGCCAGCAGCTCGGTGGGGGGGCCCTACAATGAGCAGTTCTTC. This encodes CASSSVGGPYNEQFF.

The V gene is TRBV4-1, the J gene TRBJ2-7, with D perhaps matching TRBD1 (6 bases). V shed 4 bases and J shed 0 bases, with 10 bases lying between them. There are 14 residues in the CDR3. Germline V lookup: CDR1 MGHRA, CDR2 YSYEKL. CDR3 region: CASSRQGSSYEQYF. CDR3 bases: TGCGCCAGCAGCCGTCAGGGGAGCTCCTACGAGCAGTACTTC.

The CDR3 sequence is CSVTDRGDTGELFF. The CDR3 DNA is TGCAGCGTCACGGACAGGGGGGACACCGGGGAGCTGTTTTTT. The rearrangement uses TRBV29-1 and TRBJ2-2; TRBD1 matches at 10 bases. Germline CDR1 is SQVTM and CDR2 is ANQGSEA. CDR3 length: 14 residues. V gave up 6 bases and J gave up 3 bases; unmatched junction bases: 4.

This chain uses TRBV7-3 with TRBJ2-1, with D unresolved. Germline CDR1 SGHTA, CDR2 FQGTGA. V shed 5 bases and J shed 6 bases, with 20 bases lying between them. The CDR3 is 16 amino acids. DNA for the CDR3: TGTGCCAGCAGCCCTAAAGGGCCCCAAAAGTTCAATGAGCAGTTCTTC. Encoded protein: CASSPKGPQKFNEQFF. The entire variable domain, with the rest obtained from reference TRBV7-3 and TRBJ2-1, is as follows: GAGVSQTPSNKVTEKGKYVELRCDPISGHTALYWYRQSLGQGPEFLIYFQGTGAADDSGLPNDRFFAVRPEGSVSTLKIQRTERGDSAVYLCASSPKGPQKFNEQFFGPGTRLTVL.

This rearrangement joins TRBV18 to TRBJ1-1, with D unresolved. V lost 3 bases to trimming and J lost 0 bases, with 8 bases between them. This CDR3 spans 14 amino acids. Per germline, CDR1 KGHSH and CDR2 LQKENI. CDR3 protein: CASSPQEVNTEAFF. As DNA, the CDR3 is TGTGCCAGCTCACCCCAAGAGGTGAACACTGAAGCTTTCTTT.

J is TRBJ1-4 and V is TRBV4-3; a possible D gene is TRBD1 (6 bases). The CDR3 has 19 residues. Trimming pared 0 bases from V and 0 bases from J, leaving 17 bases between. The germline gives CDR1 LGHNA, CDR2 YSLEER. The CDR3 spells CASSQDLLQGQATNEKLFF. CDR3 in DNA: TGCGCCAGCAGCCAAGATCTATTACAGGGCCAGGCAACTAATGAAAAACTGTTTTTT.

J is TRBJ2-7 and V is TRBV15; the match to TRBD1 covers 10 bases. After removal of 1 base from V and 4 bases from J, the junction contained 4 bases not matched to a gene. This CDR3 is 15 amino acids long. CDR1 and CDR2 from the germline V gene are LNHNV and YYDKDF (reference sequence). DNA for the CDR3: TGTGCCACCAGCAGAGCGGGACAGGGGACTTACGAGCAGTACTTC. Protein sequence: CATSRAGQGTYEQYF.

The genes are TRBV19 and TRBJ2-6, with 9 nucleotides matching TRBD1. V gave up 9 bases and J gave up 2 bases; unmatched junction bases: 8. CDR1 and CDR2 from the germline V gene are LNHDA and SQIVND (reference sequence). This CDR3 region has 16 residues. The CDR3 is CASGTGTVAGANVLTF. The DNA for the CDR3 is TGTGCCAGCGGGACAGGGACTGTCGCTGGGGCCAACGTCCTGACTTTC.

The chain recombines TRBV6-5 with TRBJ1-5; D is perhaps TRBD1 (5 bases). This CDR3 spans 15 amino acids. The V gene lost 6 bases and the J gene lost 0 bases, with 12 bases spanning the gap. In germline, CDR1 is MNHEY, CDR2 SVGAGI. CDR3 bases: TGTGCCAGCAGGATTAAGACAGATAGCAATCAGCCCCAGCATTTT. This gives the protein CASRIKTDSNQPQHF.

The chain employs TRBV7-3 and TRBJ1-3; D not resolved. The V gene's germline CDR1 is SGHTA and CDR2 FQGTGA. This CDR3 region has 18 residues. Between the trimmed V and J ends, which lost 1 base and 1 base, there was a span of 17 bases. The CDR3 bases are TGTGCCAGCAGCTTAAGCCCCCCCCAGACTACTTCTGGAAACACCATATATTTT. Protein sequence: CASSLSPPQTTSGNTIYF.

The CDR3 region is CASSPSGNYGYTF. CDR3 DNA: TGTGCCAGCAGCCCCAGTGGTAACTATGGCTACACCTTC. The chain couples TRBV5-4 to TRBJ1-2; D unresolved. Trimming removed 4 bases at V and 1 base at J, with 8 bases between. CDR1 is SGHNT and CDR2 is YYREEE in the germline V gene (reference sequence). The length of the CDR3 is 13 residues.

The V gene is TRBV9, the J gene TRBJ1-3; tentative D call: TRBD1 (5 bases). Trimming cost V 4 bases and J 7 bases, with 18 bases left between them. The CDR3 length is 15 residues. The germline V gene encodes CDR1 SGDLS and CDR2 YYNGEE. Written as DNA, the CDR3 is TGTGCCAGCAGCCCCGAATTGGGCAGGGCGAACACCATATATTTT. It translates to CASSPELGRANTIYF.

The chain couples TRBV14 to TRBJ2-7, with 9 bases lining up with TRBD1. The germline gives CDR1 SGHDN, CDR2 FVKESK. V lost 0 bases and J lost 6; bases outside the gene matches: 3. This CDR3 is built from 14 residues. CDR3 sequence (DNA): TGTGCCAGCAGCCAAGAACAGGGGGCTGGCGAGCAGTACTTC. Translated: CASSQEQGAGEQYF.

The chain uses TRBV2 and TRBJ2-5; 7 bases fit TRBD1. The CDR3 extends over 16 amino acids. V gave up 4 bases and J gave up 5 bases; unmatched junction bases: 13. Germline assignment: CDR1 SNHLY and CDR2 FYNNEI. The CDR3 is CASSGYSGTVEETQYF. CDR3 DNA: TGTGCCAGCAGTGGTTACTCCGGGACAGTAGAGGAGACCCAGTACTTC. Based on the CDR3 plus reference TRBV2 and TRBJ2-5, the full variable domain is EPEVTQTPSHQVTQMGQEVILRCVPISNHLYFYWYRQILGQKVEFLVSFYNNEISEKSEIFDDQFSVERPDGSNFTLKIRSTKLEDSAMYFCASSGYSGTVEETQYFGPGTRLLVL.

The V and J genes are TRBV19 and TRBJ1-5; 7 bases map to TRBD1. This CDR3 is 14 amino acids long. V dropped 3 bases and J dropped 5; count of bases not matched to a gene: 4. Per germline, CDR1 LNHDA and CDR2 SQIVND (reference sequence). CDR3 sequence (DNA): TGTGCCAGTAGTATGCGGAGGGGGCATCAGCCCCAGCATTTT. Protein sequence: CASSMRRGHQPQHF.

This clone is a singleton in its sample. The DNA of the CDR3 is TGTGCCAGTAGATCACAGGGGGCGCTTACGTCTGGGGCCAACGTCCTGACTTTC. Its protein product is CASRSQGALTSGANVLTF. The chain couples TRBV19 to TRBJ2-6, with 9 bases identical to TRBD1. The CDR3 has 18 residues. The V gene end was trimmed by 6 bases and the J gene end by 1 base; junction bases not matched to a gene: 10. The V gene's germline CDR1 is LNHDA and CDR2 SQIVND (reference sequence). The full variable domain, completed using reference TRBV19 and TRBJ2-6, is DGGITQSPKYLFRKEGQNVTLSCEQNLNHDAMYWYRQDPGQGLRLIYYSQIVNDFQKGDIAEGYSVSREKKESFPLTVTSAQKNPTAFYLCASRSQGALTSGANVLTFGAGSRLTVL.

In DNA form, the CDR3 reads TGTGCCAGCAGTGCCTCAGGTCGCGAGCAGTACTTC. This translates into CASSASGREQYF. The V gene is TRBV6-6, the J gene TRBJ2-7, with D uncertain. The V end was cut by 5 bases, the J end by 6 bases, with 11 bases between. Germline-derived CDR1 and CDR2 are MNHNY and SVGAGI (reference sequence). This CDR3 has 12 amino acids.

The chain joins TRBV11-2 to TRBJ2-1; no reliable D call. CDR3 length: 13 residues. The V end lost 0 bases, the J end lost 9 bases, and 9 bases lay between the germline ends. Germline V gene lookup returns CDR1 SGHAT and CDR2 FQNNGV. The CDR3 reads CASSLERQSEQFF. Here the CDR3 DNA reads TGTGCCAGCAGCTTAGAGAGGCAAAGTGAGCAGTTCTTC.

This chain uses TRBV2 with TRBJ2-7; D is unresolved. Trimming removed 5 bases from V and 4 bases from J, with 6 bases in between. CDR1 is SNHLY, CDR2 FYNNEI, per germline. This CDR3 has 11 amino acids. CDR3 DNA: TGTGCCAGCAGTTGGTCGTACGAGCAGTACTTC. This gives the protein CASSWSYEQYF.

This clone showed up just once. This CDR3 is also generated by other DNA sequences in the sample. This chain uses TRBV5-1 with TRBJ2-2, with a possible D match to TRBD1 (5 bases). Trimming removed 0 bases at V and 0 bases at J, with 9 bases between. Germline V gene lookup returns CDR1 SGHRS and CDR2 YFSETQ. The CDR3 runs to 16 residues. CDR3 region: CASSLAQGANTGELFF. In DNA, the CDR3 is TGCGCCAGCAGCTTGGCCCAGGGCGCGAACACCGGGGAGCTGTTTTTT.

As DNA, the CDR3 is TGTGCCTGGAATTCGGACAGGGGGGGTTGGAGCACAGATACGCAGTATTTT. Translating gives CAWNSDRGGWSTDTQYF. J is TRBJ2-3 and V is TRBV30; 10 bases are a match to TRBD1. This CDR3 is built from 17 residues. The V segment lost 4 bases and the J segment 0 bases; nucleotides outside the gene matches: 10. CDR1 and CDR2 (germline): GTSNPN, SVGIG (reference sequence).

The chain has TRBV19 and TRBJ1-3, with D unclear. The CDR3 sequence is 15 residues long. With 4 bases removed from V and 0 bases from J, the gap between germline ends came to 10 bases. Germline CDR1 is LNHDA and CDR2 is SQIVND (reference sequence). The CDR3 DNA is TGTGCCAGTAGTACTATCTCTTCCTCTGGAAACACCATATATTTT. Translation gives CASSTISSSGNTIYF.

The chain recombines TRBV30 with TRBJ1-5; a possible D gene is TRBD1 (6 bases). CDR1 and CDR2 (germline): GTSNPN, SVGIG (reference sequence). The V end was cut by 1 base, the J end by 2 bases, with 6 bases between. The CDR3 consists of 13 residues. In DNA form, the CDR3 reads TGTGCCTGGAGTGGACAGGGCAATCAGCCCCAGCATTTT. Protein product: CAWSGQGNQPQHF.

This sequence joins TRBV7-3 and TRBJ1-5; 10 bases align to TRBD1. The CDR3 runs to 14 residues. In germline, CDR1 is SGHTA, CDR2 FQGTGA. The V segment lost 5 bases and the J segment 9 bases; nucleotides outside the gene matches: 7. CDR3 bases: TGTGCCAGCAGCCAGACAGGGGGCGTGGGGCCCCAGCATTTT. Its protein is CASSQTGGVGPQHF.

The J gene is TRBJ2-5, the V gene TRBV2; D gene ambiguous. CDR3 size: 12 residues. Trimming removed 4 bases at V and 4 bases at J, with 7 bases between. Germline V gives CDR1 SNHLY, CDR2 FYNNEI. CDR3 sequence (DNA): TGTGCCAGCAGTGTAGGTAGAGAGACCCAGTACTTC. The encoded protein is CASSVGRETQYF.